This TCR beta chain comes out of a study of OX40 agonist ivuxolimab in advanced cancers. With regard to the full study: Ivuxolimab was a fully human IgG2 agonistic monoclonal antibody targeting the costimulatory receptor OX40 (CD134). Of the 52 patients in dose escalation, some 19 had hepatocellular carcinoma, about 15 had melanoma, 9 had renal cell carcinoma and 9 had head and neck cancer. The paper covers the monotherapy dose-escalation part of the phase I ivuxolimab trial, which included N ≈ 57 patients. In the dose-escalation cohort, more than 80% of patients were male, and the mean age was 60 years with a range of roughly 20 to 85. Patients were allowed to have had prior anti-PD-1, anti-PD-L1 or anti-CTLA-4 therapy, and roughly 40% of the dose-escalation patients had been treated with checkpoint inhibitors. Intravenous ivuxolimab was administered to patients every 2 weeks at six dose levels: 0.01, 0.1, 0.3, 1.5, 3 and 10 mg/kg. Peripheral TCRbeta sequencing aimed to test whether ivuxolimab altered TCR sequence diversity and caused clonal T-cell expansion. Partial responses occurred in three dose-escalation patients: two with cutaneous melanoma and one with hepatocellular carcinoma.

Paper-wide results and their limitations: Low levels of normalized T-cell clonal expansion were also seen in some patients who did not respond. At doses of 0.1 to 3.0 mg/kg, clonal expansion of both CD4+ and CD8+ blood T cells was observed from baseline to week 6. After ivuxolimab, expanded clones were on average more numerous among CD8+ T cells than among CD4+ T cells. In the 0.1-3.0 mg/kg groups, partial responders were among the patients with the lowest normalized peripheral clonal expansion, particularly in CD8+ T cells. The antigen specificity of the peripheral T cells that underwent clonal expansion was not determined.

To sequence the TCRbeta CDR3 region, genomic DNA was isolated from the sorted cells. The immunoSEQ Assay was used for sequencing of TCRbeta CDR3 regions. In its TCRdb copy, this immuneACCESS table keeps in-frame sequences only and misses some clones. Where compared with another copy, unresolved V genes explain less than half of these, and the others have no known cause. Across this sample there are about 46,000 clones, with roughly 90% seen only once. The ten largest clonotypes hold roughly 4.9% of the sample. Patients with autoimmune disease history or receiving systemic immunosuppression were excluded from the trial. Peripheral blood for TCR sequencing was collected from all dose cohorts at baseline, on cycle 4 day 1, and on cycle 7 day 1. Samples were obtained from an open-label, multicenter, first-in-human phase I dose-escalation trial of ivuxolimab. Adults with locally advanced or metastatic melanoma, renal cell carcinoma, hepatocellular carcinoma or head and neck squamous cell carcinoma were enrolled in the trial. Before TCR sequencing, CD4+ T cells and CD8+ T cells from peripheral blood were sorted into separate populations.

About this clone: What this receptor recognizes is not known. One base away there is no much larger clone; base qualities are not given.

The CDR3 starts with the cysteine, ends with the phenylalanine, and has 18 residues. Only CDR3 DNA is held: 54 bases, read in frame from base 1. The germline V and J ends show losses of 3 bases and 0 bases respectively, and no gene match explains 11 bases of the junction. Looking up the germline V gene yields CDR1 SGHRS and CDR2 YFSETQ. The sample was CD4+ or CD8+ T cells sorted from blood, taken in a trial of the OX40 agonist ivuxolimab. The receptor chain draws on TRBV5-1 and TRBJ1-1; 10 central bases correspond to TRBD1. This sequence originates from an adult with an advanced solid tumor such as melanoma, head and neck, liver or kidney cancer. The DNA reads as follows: TGCGCCAGCAGCTCTGCAGGCGGGACAGGGGTCATGAACACTGAAGCTTTCTTT. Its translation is CASSSAGGTGVMNTEAFF.